One and the same sample provided the 25 T cell receptor beta chains below, sequenced in a study of cytomegalovirus exposure and HLA in healthy donors. Produced via immunoSEQ multiplex PCR; TCRdb's table is partial and in-frame only. This sample yields a few hundred thousand clones, of which 88% are seen a single time; 2.9% belongs to the top ten. Sequencing was performed on PBMCs. Receptors originate from a woman aged 18 to 35 in good health and CMV-seronegative.

The chain recombines TRBV5-1 with TRBJ2-1; a possible D gene is TRBD2 (6 bases). This CDR3 has 16 amino acids. V was cut by 2 bases and J by 2 bases, with 14 bases left in between. The germline gives CDR1 SGHRS, CDR2 YFSETQ. CDR3 sequence reads: CASSFDWEAPYNEQFF. The CDR3 DNA reads TGCGCCAGCAGCTTCGACTGGGAGGCCCCCTACAATGAGCAGTTCTTC.

The J gene is TRBJ2-7, the V gene TRBV27; D remains ambiguous. V was trimmed by 6 bases and J by 7 bases, leaving 16 bases between them. The germline V gene encodes CDR1 MNHEY and CDR2 SMNVEV (reference sequence). The CDR3 runs to 13 residues. The CDR3 sequence is CASRPPTGKEQYF. The DNA of the CDR3 is TGTGCCAGCAGGCCCCCGACTGGCAAAGAGCAGTACTTC.

The J gene is TRBJ1-5, the V gene TRBV28; D remains unclear. CDR3 size: 13 residues. V shed 7 bases and J shed 3 bases, with 10 bases lying between them. Germline V lookup: CDR1 MDHEN, CDR2 SYDVKM. The CDR3: CASIPGPNQPQHF. The CDR3 DNA is TGTGCCAGCATACCAGGCCCCAATCAGCCCCAGCATTTT. Filled out from reference TRBV28 and TRBJ1-5, the complete variable domain reads DVKVTQSSRYLVKRTGEKVFLECVQDMDHENMFWYRQDPGLGLRLIYFSYDVKMKEKGDIPEGYSVSREKKERFSLILESASTNQTSMYLCASIPGPNQPQHFGDGTRLSIL.

The CDR3 nucleotides are TGTGCCAGCAGCCCTATAGGAGGTCTCGAGCAGTACTTC. It encodes CASSPIGGLEQYF. The chain recombines TRBV7-2 with TRBJ2-7; D is perhaps TRBD2 (5 bases). The germline gives CDR1 SGHTA, CDR2 FQGNSA. The V end lost 5 bases, the J end lost 6 bases, and 14 bases lay between the germline ends. The CDR3 runs 13 residues.

A single count supports this clone. The rearrangement links TRBV28 to TRBJ2-3; 7 bases match TRBD2. The CDR3 is made up of 14 amino acids. After removal of 2 bases from V and 4 bases from J, the junction contained 3 bases not matched to a gene. Germline V gives CDR1 MDHEN, CDR2 SYDVKM. CDR3 amino acids: CASSLTSVADTQYF. The CDR3 DNA sequence: TGTGCCAGCAGTTTAACTAGCGTGGCAGATACGCAGTATTTT.

V is TRBV9 and J is TRBJ2-3; 10 nucleotides match TRBD2. V lost 2 bases to trimming and J lost 2 bases; unmatched junction nucleotides: 2. CDR1 is SGDLS, CDR2 YYNGEE, per germline. The CDR3 is 15 amino acids. The CDR3 DNA sequence: TGTGCCAGCAGCGTTGGACTAGCGGCCACAGATACGCAGTATTTT. This gives the protein CASSVGLAATDTQYF.

This clone was seen once. The chain employs TRBV6-5 and TRBJ1-5; tentative D call: TRBD1 (6 bases). This CDR3 comprises 15 residues. V was cut by 0 bases and J by 5 bases, with 11 bases left in between. Per germline, CDR1 MNHEY and CDR2 SVGAGI. The CDR3 region is CASSYSPDRDQPQHF. The DNA for the CDR3 is TGTGCCAGCAGTTACTCTCCGGACAGAGATCAGCCCCAGCATTTT.

This chain uses TRBV28 with TRBJ1-5; TRBD1 matches 9 bases. The CDR3 is made up of 14 amino acids. V shed 6 bases and J 7 bases; nucleotides not matched to a gene: 7. Germline CDR1 and CDR2: MDHEN and SYDVKM. CDR3 loop: CASRVGQGRQPQHF. DNA for the CDR3: TGTGCCAGCAGGGTGGGACAGGGCAGGCAGCCCCAGCATTTT.

The chain carries TRBV7-2 and TRBJ2-1; the D is unclear. The ends were cut back, 2 bases at V and 6 bases at J, with 8 bases in the middle. The CDR3 consists of 13 residues. CDR1 is SGHTA and CDR2 is FQGNSA in the germline V gene. CDR3 sequence (DNA): TGTGCCAGCAGCTTAAGAGGATTCAATGAGCAGTTCTTC. Translated: CASSLRGFNEQFF. Together with reference TRBV7-2 and TRBJ2-1, the CDR3 gives the full variable domain: GAGVSQSPSNKVTEKGKDVELRCDPISGHTALYWYRQSLGQGLEFLIYFQGNSAPDKSGLPSDRFSAERTGGSVSTLTIQRTQQEDSAVYLCASSLRGFNEQFFGPGTRLTVL.

The gene calls are TRBV28 and TRBJ1-2; the D gene is possibly TRBD1 (5 bases). CDR3 length: 13 amino acids. Germline V lookup: CDR1 MDHEN, CDR2 SYDVKM. Trimming cost V 2 bases and J 8 bases, with 12 bases left between them. The CDR3 region is CASSLAGRRGYTF. CDR3 nucleotide sequence: TGTGCCAGCAGTTTAGCGGGACGTAGAGGCTACACCTTC.

The chain employs TRBV7-9 and TRBJ2-1; 11 positions agree with TRBD2. Per germline, CDR1 SEHNR and CDR2 FQNEAQ (reference sequence). This CDR3 is built from 17 residues. V shed 4 bases, J shed 0 bases, and the junction held 5 bases outside the gene matches. The CDR3 DNA follows: TGTGCCAGCAGCTACCCGACTAGCGGGGTCTCCTACAATGAGCAGTTCTTC. It specifies CASSYPTSGVSYNEQFF.

Concerning this clone: Other DNA sequences of this sample code for an identical CDR3. The chain is built from TRBV9 and TRBJ2-7; D might be TRBD2 (7 bases). CDR3 length: 14 amino acids. Germline CDR1 is SGDLS and CDR2 is YYNGEE. V was shortened by 0 bases and J by 2 bases, with 9 bases between the two germline ends. The CDR3 loop reads CASSVGGGPYEQYF. CDR3 DNA: TGTGCCAGCAGCGTAGGGGGGGGCCCCTACGAGCAGTACTTC.

This sequence joins TRBV28 and TRBJ2-7; 7 positions agree with TRBD1. The CDR3 is made up of 17 amino acids. The V gene end was trimmed by 5 bases and the J gene end by 5 bases; junction bases not matched to a gene: 18. Germline-derived CDR1 and CDR2 are MDHEN and SYDVKM. The CDR3 protein is CASSDRSLGQVRNEQYF. The CDR3 DNA follows: TGTGCCAGCAGTGATAGATCCCTCGGACAGGTGAGAAACGAGCAGTACTTC.

The chain links TRBV6-4 to TRBJ2-1, with 8 nucleotides matching TRBD1. J lost 9 bases, V lost 2 bases, and 6 bases had no gene match. The CDR3 is made up of 14 amino acids. Germline-derived CDR1 and CDR2 are MRHNA and SNTAGT. CDR3 amino acids: CASSDHTGGSEQFF. The DNA of the CDR3 is TGTGCCAGCAGTGACCATACAGGGGGAAGTGAGCAGTTCTTC.

This clone has a single count. The rearrangement links TRBV5-4 to TRBJ1-5; D perhaps matches TRBD1 (5 bases). This CDR3 contains 14 residues. The germline V gene has CDR1 SGHNT and CDR2 YYREEE (reference sequence). V was cut by 0 bases and J by 4 bases, with 8 bases left in between. The CDR3 bases are TGTGCCAGCAGCTTGGGGACATCTAATCAGCCCCAGCATTTT. It yields the protein CASSLGTSNQPQHF. The full variable domain, its missing parts supplied by reference TRBV5-4 and TRBJ1-5, is ETGVTQSPTHLIKTRGQQVTLRCSSQSGHNTVSWYQQALGQGPQFIFQYYREEENGRGNFPPRFSGLQFPNYSSELNVNALELDDSALYLCASSLGTSNQPQHFGDGTRLSIL.

J is TRBJ2-1 and V is TRBV19, with TRBD2 matching 11 bases. V lost 4 bases and J lost 7; bases outside the gene matches: 6. The CDR3 is 15 amino acids. From germline, CDR1 is LNHDA and CDR2 SQIVND (reference sequence). CDR3 sequence: CASSTHTSGSNEQFF. CDR3 nucleotides: TGTGCCAGTAGTACCCACACTAGCGGGAGTAATGAGCAGTTCTTC.

The rearrangement links TRBV5-4 to TRBJ2-3; TRBD2 might be the D (6 bases). V lost 6 bases to trimming and J lost 2 bases, with 16 bases between them. Per germline, CDR1 SGHNT and CDR2 YYREEE (reference sequence). The CDR3 sequence is 15 residues long. The CDR3 coding sequence is TGTGCCAGCAACTATTTAGGAGGGCTCACAGATACGCAGTATTTT. Translating it yields CASNYLGGLTDTQYF.

This clone was counted once. The V and J genes are TRBV7-2 and TRBJ2-5, with 13 bases identical to TRBD2. This CDR3 spans 17 amino acids. Germline V gives CDR1 SGHTA, CDR2 FQGNSA. The V segment lost 6 bases and the J segment 4 bases; nucleotides outside the gene matches: 11. In DNA form, the CDR3 reads TGTGCCAGCAGATCGGGACTAGCGGGATTCGTTGGAGAGACCCAGTACTTC. Protein: CASRSGLAGFVGETQYF.

CDR3 residues: CASSSGTGGQQSEQYF. The CDR3 nucleotides are TGTGCCAGCAGTTCCGGGACAGGGGGCCAGCAATCCGAGCAGTACTTC. The chain combines TRBV6-5 with TRBJ2-7, with TRBD1 matching over 12 bases. The CDR3 has 16 residues. Per the germline V gene, CDR1 is MNHEY and CDR2 is SVGAGI. V dropped 4 bases and J dropped 6; count of bases not matched to a gene: 10.

The chain recombines TRBV27 with TRBJ2-7, with TRBD1 matching over 7 bases. With V trimmed by 6 bases and J by 0 bases, 8 bases remained unmatched. Germline V CDR1 and CDR2: MNHEY, SMNVEV (reference sequence). The CDR3 sequence is 15 residues long. The CDR3 loop reads CASRTRGGPSYEQYF. CDR3 DNA: TGTGCCAGCAGAACCCGAGGGGGCCCCTCCTACGAGCAGTACTTC.

V usage is TRBV28 and J usage is TRBJ1-2; D perhaps matches TRBD1 (6 bases). V was cut by 4 bases and J by 6 bases, with 15 bases left in between. This CDR3 is 14 amino acids long. From germline, CDR1 is MDHEN and CDR2 SYDVKM. This CDR3 reads CASSSTGIPHGYTF. In nucleotides, the CDR3 is TGTGCCAGCAGTTCTACAGGGATTCCTCATGGCTACACCTTC.

The J gene is TRBJ2-5, the V gene TRBV27; TRBD1 aligns across 9 bases. The CDR3 consists of 15 residues. Germline-derived CDR1 and CDR2 are MNHEY and SMNVEV (reference sequence). Trimming removed 0 bases from V and 5 bases from J; junction bases left unmatched: 4. This CDR3 reads CASSLSGTGLETQYF. In DNA form, the CDR3 reads TGTGCCAGCAGTTTATCTGGGACAGGGCTGGAGACCCAGTACTTC.

This chain links TRBV6-4 with TRBJ2-1, with no clear D. Germline V gene sequence: CDR1 MRHNA, CDR2 SNTAGT. CDR3 length: 14 amino acids. V lost 4 bases to trimming and J lost 2 bases, with 9 bases between them. CDR3: CASSVEETYNEQFF. The CDR3 nucleotides read TGTGCCAGCAGTGTTGAGGAGACCTACAATGAGCAGTTCTTC.

The J gene is TRBJ2-7, the V gene TRBV27; 10 positions match TRBD1. V lost 5 bases, J lost 0 bases, and 16 bases stayed unmatched. The CDR3 covers 19 residues. CDR1 MNHEY and CDR2 SMNVEV come from the germline V gene (reference sequence). This CDR3 is CASSIDRGLDLLSSYEQYF. DNA for the CDR3: TGTGCCAGCAGTATCGACAGGGGGCTCGATCTTCTAAGCTCCTACGAGCAGTACTTC.

The rearrangement uses TRBV19 and TRBJ2-7; no definite D call. Germline CDR1 is LNHDA and CDR2 is SQIVND (reference sequence). V dropped 7 bases and J dropped 2 bases, with 12 bases sitting between them. CDR3 length: 13 amino acids. CDR3 residues: CASKSTETYEQYF. Written as DNA, the CDR3 is TGTGCCAGTAAAAGTACGGAGACCTACGAGCAGTACTTC.